What follows are 14 T cell receptor beta chains derived from one specimen sequenced in a study of prognosis after radiotherapy for stage I lung cancer. Multiplex PCR in two rounds served to amplify TCR beta CDR3 from genomic DNA. The first round of PCR was done with primers that matched each TRBV and TRBJ gene. TCRdb redid the calling of the multiplex PCR reads with MiXCR, one entry per CDR3 protein. The sample holds fewer than 65,000 distinct CDR3 sequences, approximately 30% seen once. The sample consisted of PBMCs, taken before or after stereotactic body radiation therapy (not recorded which). These receptors were taken from a donor aged 50 or older with non-small cell lung cancer.

In its sample, this clonotype was seen many times. The J gene is TRBJ2-1, the V gene TRBV9; possibly TRBD1 for D (6 bases). The germline V gene has CDR1 SGDLS and CDR2 YYNGEE. The CDR3 covers 16 residues. V lost 0 bases, J lost 5 bases, and 15 bases lay in between. CDR3 loop: CASSVGLTGLNNEQFF. Here the CDR3 DNA reads TGTGCCAGCAGCGTAGGACTCACAGGGCTAAACAATGAGCAGTTCTTC.

In this sample, this clonotype turned up many times. The chain couples TRBV27 to TRBJ2-3; possibly TRBD2 for D (5 bases). Trimming cost V 5 bases and J 0 bases, with 9 bases left between them. The CDR3 sequence is 14 residues long. CDR1 is MNHEY and CDR2 is SMNVEV in the germline V gene (reference sequence). The CDR3 loop reads CASSRGSSTDTQYF. CDR3 in DNA: TGTGCCAGCAGTCGAGGGTCCAGCACAGATACGCAGTATTTT.

This clonotype showed up many times. The chain employs TRBV7-9 and TRBJ2-3; D not certain. Germline lookup yields CDR1 SEHNR and CDR2 FQNEAQ (reference sequence). The CDR3 has 13 residues. V lost 5 bases and J lost 2, with 8 bases in between. The CDR3 here is CASSRINTDTQYF. CDR3 coding DNA: TGTGCCAGCAGCCGAATCAACACAGATACGCAGTATTTT.

Comments on this clonotype: A far larger clone is one base from this, pointing to a likely read error. The J gene is TRBJ2-1, the V gene TRBV6-2 or TRBV6-3, with 7 positions matching TRBD1. The germline V gene has CDR1 MNHEY and CDR2 SVGEGT. The CDR3 has 16 amino acids. The CDR3 reads CASSYMGTASYNDQFF. In nucleotides, the CDR3 is TGTGCCAGCAGTTACATGGGGACAGCTTCCTACAATGATCAGTTCTTC.

This clonotype was seen repeatedly, ten times or more. CDR3 bases: TGTGCCAGCAGTTCCGGGGGCAGGGCCAATTCCCAGCCCCAGCATTTT. Protein product: CASSSGGRANSQPQHF. This chain uses TRBV27 with TRBJ1-5; D possibly corresponds to TRBD1 (6 bases). The germline V and J ends were trimmed by 4 bases and 7 bases, with 20 bases remaining between them. The CDR3 spans 16 residues. Germline V gene lookup returns CDR1 MNHEY and CDR2 SMNVEV (reference sequence).

A word on this clonotype: This clone may be a read error of a much larger clone one base away. Since no conserved phenylalanine or tryptophan closes the CDR3, a read error is the likely cause. The V and J genes are TRBV27 and TRBJ2-5; 7 nucleotides line up with TRBD1. Trimming cost V 6 bases and J 5 bases; bases outside gene matches: 12. Germline lookup yields CDR1 MNHEY and CDR2 SMNVEV (reference sequence). The CDR3 is 15 amino acids. CDR3 residues: CASSTSAGGWETQYS. The CDR3 DNA reads TGTGCCAGCAGCACCTCGGCAGGGGGTTGGGAGACCCAGTACTCC.

The sample holds many counts of this clonotype. V and J are TRBV5-1 and TRBJ2-1; 11 bases agree with TRBD2. The CDR3 contains 20 residues. V shed 4 bases and J 0 bases; nucleotides not matched to a gene: 15. Germline values: CDR1 SGHRS, CDR2 YFSETQ. The CDR3 reads CASSPPSGTSGSNSYNEQFF. The CDR3 region has the DNA TGCGCCAGCAGCCCACCATCCGGGACTAGCGGTTCGAACTCCTACAATGAGCAGTTCTTC.

Details on this clonotype: Possible read error: a much larger clone is one base away. This chain uses TRBV2 with TRBJ1-1; unclear D gene. The ends were cut back, 3 bases at V and 8 bases at J, with 7 bases in the middle. The CDR3 covers 11 residues. Germline-derived CDR1 and CDR2 are SNHLY and FYNNEI. The CDR3 here is CASSDVVEAFF. The CDR3 bases are TGTGCCAGCAGTGACGTCGTGGAAGCTTTCTTT.

This clonotype was recorded many times. This CDR3 reads CASSPGPHRGRGNQPQHF. Here the CDR3 DNA reads TGTGCCAGCAGCCCCGGCCCCCACAGGGGCCGGGGCAATCAGCCCCAGCATTTT. This chain links TRBV2 with TRBJ1-5, with 7 bases aligning to TRBD1. Looked up from germline, CDR1 is SNHLY and CDR2 is FYNNEI. V lost 6 bases to trimming and J lost 2 bases; unmatched junction nucleotides: 16. The CDR3 covers 18 residues.

In this sample, this clonotype turned up many times. The V call is TRBV2, the J call TRBJ1-2, with D maybe TRBD1 (6 bases). Looked up from germline, CDR1 is SNHLY and CDR2 is FYNNEI. This CDR3 contains 13 residues. Deletions cut 7 bases from V and 6 bases from J, with 15 bases between. The CDR3 protein is CASILKQGHGYTF. The CDR3 coding sequence is TGTGCCAGCATTTTAAAACAGGGTCATGGCTACACCTTC.

The rearrangement links TRBV7-8 to TRBJ2-2; tentatively, D is TRBD2 (6 bases). V was pared by 9 bases and J by 2 bases, with 7 bases between. Germline assignment: CDR1 SGHVS and CDR2 FQNEAQ. This CDR3 comprises 12 residues. The CDR3 is CAREGNTGELFF. CDR3 coding DNA: TGTGCCAGGGAGGGTAACACCGGGGAGCTGTTTTTT. Filled out from reference TRBV7-8 and TRBJ2-2, the complete variable domain reads GAGVSQSPRYKVAKRGQDVALRCDPISGHVSLFWYQQALGQGPEFLTYFQNEAQLDKSGLPSDRFFAERPEGSVSTLKIQRTQQEDSAVYLCAREGNTGELFFGEGSRLTVL.

As regards this clonotype: With a far larger clone one base away, a read error is the likely cause. The rearrangement joins TRBV6-4 to TRBJ1-2; D possibly corresponds to TRBD1 (5 bases). The CDR3 is 14 residues long. Germline assignment: CDR1 MRHNA and CDR2 SNTAGT. Trimming left V 3 bases short and J 1 base short, with 9 bases between. As DNA, the CDR3 is TGTGCCAGCAGTGAAATCGGGGGTAACTATGGCTACACCTTC. Encoded protein: CASSEIGGNYGYTF.

At least ten counts were recorded for this clonotype. The chain joins TRBV19 to TRBJ2-7, with 9 bases aligning to TRBD1. The germline V gene has CDR1 LNHDA and CDR2 SQIVND (reference sequence). There are 13 residues in the CDR3. Unmatched junction bases numbered 8, after V lost 9 bases and J lost 5 bases. The CDR3 sequence: CASLRTGEDEQYF. The CDR3 bases are TGTGCCAGCCTTCGGACAGGGGAGGACGAGCAGTACTTC.

Turning to this clonotype: Relative to the germline gene, one junction end is altered; a read error may explain this. This sequence joins TRBV5-1 and TRBJ2-1; 7 positions agree with TRBD2. This CDR3 is 13 amino acids long. Per the germline V gene, CDR1 is SGHRS and CDR2 is YFSETQ. The CDR3 bases are TGCGCCAGACGACTAGCAGTCAGCAATGAGAAGTTCTTC. It specifies CARRLAVSNEKFF.